The 20 T cell receptor beta chains in this list originate from one sample, sequenced in a study of shared clonotypes between healthy human individuals. Sequencing was performed with immunoSEQ multiplex PCR; in TCRdb, only in-frame clones are kept and a portion is missing. Here the sample spans 2 million to 3 million clones, approximately 90% being singletons. Sequencing was performed on naive CD4+ T cells sorted from blood. Subset: CD45RA+ positively selected. These TCRs come from a man in his late teens or twenties in good health.

The V gene is TRBV2, the J gene TRBJ2-6; D is possibly TRBD2 (6 bases). The germline V gene encodes CDR1 SNHLY and CDR2 FYNNEI. CDR3 length: 16 residues. Trimming removed 10 bases at V and 0 bases at J, with 16 bases between. The DNA of the CDR3 is TGTGCCACCGTGAGGGGACTTGACTCTGGGGCCAACGTCCTGACTTTC. It translates to CATVRGLDSGANVLTF.

This chain uses TRBV7-9 with TRBJ1-2, with a weak D call TRBD1 (5 bases). CDR3 size: 14 residues. Germline V CDR1 and CDR2: SEHNR, FQNEAQ (reference sequence). V was clipped by 1 base and J by 4 bases, with 10 bases between them. In nucleotides, the CDR3 is TGTGCCAGCAGCTTAGGTGGGGGGATCTATGGCTACACCTTC. Its translation: CASSLGGGIYGYTF. Using reference TRBV7-9 and TRBJ1-2 for the parts outside the CDR3, the full variable domain is DTGVSQNPRHKITKRGQNVTFRCDPISEHNRLYWYRQTLGQGPEFLTYFQNEAQLEKSRLLSDRFSAERPKGSFSTLEIQRTEQGDSAMYLCASSLGGGIYGYTFGSGTRLTVV.

In its sample, this clone was seen once. The V gene is TRBV4-1, the J gene TRBJ2-7; D might be TRBD1 (5 bases). The CDR3 runs 13 residues. Germline CDR1 MGHRA, CDR2 YSYEKL. V shed 2 bases and J shed 7 bases, with 12 bases lying between them. The CDR3 DNA follows: TGCGCCAGCAGCCAACCGTTAGGGGTTGAGCAGTACTTC. It yields the protein CASSQPLGVEQYF.

The chain employs TRBV7-2 and TRBJ2-5, with 15 positions matching TRBD2. The CDR3 totals 16 residues. The V gene end was trimmed by 4 bases and the J gene end by 5 bases; junction bases not matched to a gene: 5. Germline-derived CDR1 and CDR2 are SGHTA and FQGNSA. CDR3 in DNA: TGTGCCAGCAGCTCAGGACTAGCGGGAGGGCCGGAGACCCAGTACTTC. Translating it yields CASSSGLAGGPETQYF.

Points on this clone: Other nucleotide sequences from this sample produce the same CDR3. V usage is TRBV10-3 and J usage is TRBJ1-1, with a weak D call TRBD1 (5 bases). This CDR3 spans 14 amino acids. The germline gives CDR1 ENHRY, CDR2 SYGVKD. V lost 2 bases to trimming and J lost 2 bases, with 9 bases between them. DNA for the CDR3: TGTGCCATCAGTGAGGGGGGGGGAAACACTGAAGCTTTCTTT. This translates into CAISEGGGNTEAFF.

The chain is built from TRBV2 and TRBJ2-7; TRBD2 agrees at 9 bases. CDR1 is SNHLY and CDR2 is FYNNEI in the germline V gene. V lost 2 bases to trimming and J lost 6 bases; unmatched junction nucleotides: 11. The CDR3 has 16 residues. CDR3 amino acids: CASSEMGLAGRGEQYF. CDR3 sequence (DNA): TGTGCCAGCAGTGAAATGGGGCTAGCGGGGAGGGGCGAGCAGTACTTC.

This sequence joins TRBV14 and TRBJ2-3; D unclear. The length of the CDR3 is 15 residues. V was clipped by 2 bases and J by 2 bases, with 11 bases between them. Germline CDR1 reads SGHDN; CDR2 reads FVKESK. The DNA of the CDR3 is TGTGCCAGCAGCCAAAAGGGATGGTACACAGATACGCAGTATTTT. Its protein is CASSQKGWYTDTQYF.

V usage is TRBV4-1 and J usage is TRBJ2-3; D is possibly TRBD1 (6 bases). Trimming pared 4 bases from V and 0 bases from J, leaving 23 bases between. The germline gives CDR1 MGHRA, CDR2 YSYEKL. The CDR3 runs to 19 residues. This CDR3 is CASSPPYSGTKPSTDTQYF. CDR3 sequence (DNA): TGCGCCAGCAGCCCACCCTATTCCGGGACAAAGCCTAGCACAGATACGCAGTATTTT.

The rearrangement links TRBV6-1 to TRBJ1-2; the match to TRBD1 covers 7 bases. The V gene's germline CDR1 is MNHNS and CDR2 SASEGT. The CDR3 spans 14 residues. The ends lost 6 bases at V and 8 bases at J; junction bases unmatched: 12. This CDR3 reads CASREPYRGGGYTF. For the CDR3, the DNA is TGTGCCAGCAGGGAACCCTACAGGGGCGGCGGCTACACCTTC.

The chain recombines TRBV7-8 with TRBJ1-2, with D possibly being TRBD1 (5 bases). CDR1 SGHVS and CDR2 FQNEAQ come from the germline V gene. The V end was cut by 2 bases, the J end by 1 base, with 17 bases between. The length of the CDR3 is 17 residues. The CDR3 sequence: CASSLLPNSRVNYGYTF. CDR3 DNA: TGTGCCAGCAGCTTATTACCCAATTCCAGGGTTAACTATGGCTACACCTTC.

The DNA for the CDR3 is TGTGCCAGCAGCCCCCAACAGTTAAGGCAGTACTTC. Encoded protein: CASSPQQLRQYF. The rearrangement uses TRBV11-2 and TRBJ2-7, with D unresolved. The CDR3 spans 12 residues. V lost 5 bases to trimming and J lost 9 bases, with 14 bases between them. Germline-derived CDR1 and CDR2 are SGHAT and FQNNGV.

The chain has TRBV29-1 and TRBJ1-1; possibly TRBD1 for D (6 bases). V lost 6 bases, J lost 1 base, and 15 bases lay in between. This CDR3 has 14 residues. Germline CDR1 SQVTM, CDR2 ANQGSEA. The chain's CDR3 is CSVVNRVGNTEAFF. DNA of the CDR3: TGCAGCGTGGTCAACAGGGTAGGGAACACTGAAGCTTTCTTT.

The table lists this clone with a count of one. This chain links TRBV9 with TRBJ2-3; maybe TRBD1 (6 bases). This CDR3 spans 14 amino acids. The V and J ends lost 0 bases and 7 bases respectively, with 12 bases between them. Germline CDR1 and CDR2: SGDLS and YYNGEE. The CDR3 nucleotides read TGTGCCAGCAGCGTAGGTTTGGGGGCCTATACGCAGTATTTT. This encodes CASSVGLGAYTQYF.

V gene TRBV5-4 combines with J gene TRBJ2-5, with D uncertain. The length of the CDR3 is 14 residues. V was trimmed by 0 bases and J by 5 bases, leaving 11 bases between them. Germline CDR1 SGHNT, CDR2 YYREEE (reference sequence). In nucleotides, the CDR3 is TGTGCCAGCAGCTTGGAAGGTAGGAGCGAGACCCAGTACTTC. This encodes CASSLEGRSETQYF.

CDR3 in amino acids: CASTGTSSYNEQFF. The CDR3 region has the DNA TGTGCCAGCACGGGGACTTCTTCTTACAATGAGCAGTTCTTC. The J gene is TRBJ2-1, the V gene TRBV7-9, with a weak D call TRBD2 (6 bases). The CDR3 has 14 residues. V dropped 7 bases and J dropped 4 bases, with 14 bases sitting between them. In germline, CDR1 is SEHNR, CDR2 FQNEAQ (reference sequence).

The J gene is TRBJ2-5, the V gene TRBV10-3; 9 bases agree with TRBD1. The CDR3 covers 14 residues. J gave up 9 bases and V 6 bases, and 11 bases lay outside the gene matches. The V gene's germline CDR1 is ENHRY and CDR2 SYGVKD. CDR3 DNA: TGTGCCATCAGCCGGGACAGGGTAAATTGGGCCCAGTACTTC. This encodes CAISRDRVNWAQYF.

The chain uses TRBV5-8 and TRBJ1-4; D is perhaps TRBD1 (6 bases). The CDR3 totals 19 residues. The V gene lost 2 bases and the J gene lost 5 bases, with 25 bases spanning the gap. Germline CDR1 SGHTS, CDR2 YDEGEE. The DNA of the CDR3 is TGTGCCAGCAGCTTCGGCCCCGGACAGCGGTTGGGGTTGAATGAAAAACTGTTTTTT. Its protein product is CASSFGPGQRLGLNEKLFF.

The V call is TRBV7-9, the J call TRBJ2-2; maybe TRBD1 (5 bases). The CDR3 runs to 19 residues. The V end lost 2 bases, the J end lost 3 bases, and 22 bases lay between the germline ends. CDR1 and CDR2 (germline): SEHNR, FQNEAQ (reference sequence). CDR3 residues: CASSLSFRQGSAHTGELFF. The CDR3 bases are TGTGCCAGCAGCTTAAGTTTCCGGCAGGGAAGCGCGCACACCGGGGAGCTGTTTTTT.

The CDR3 nucleotides are TGTGCCAGCTCACCTAATGGGGCTCCCCGAGGATCCTACAATGAGCAGTTCTTC. Its translation is CASSPNGAPRGSYNEQFF. This chain uses TRBV18 with TRBJ2-1; TRBD1 is a possible D gene (5 bases). Germline V gene sequence: CDR1 KGHSH, CDR2 LQKENI. CDR3 length equals 18 residues. V dropped 3 bases and J dropped 1 base, with 19 bases sitting between them.

V is TRBV5-1 and J is TRBJ1-6; perhaps TRBD1 as D (5 bases). The germline gives CDR1 SGHRS, CDR2 YFSETQ. CDR3 length equals 14 residues. V was pared by 0 bases and J by 9 bases, with 10 bases between. CDR3 in amino acids: CASSLERGISPLHF. CDR3 sequence (DNA): TGCGCCAGCAGCTTGGAAAGGGGCATTTCACCCCTCCACTTT.